This T cell receptor (beta chain) was identified during a study of cytomegalovirus exposure and HLA in healthy donors. Whole-study findings and limits: An observed cluster of highly shared sequence variants was recorded as a likely sequencing artifact.

The study ran its PCR with 60 Vbeta and 13 Jbeta primers. Study processing details: As a later analysis found, there were 70 million to 100 million unique TCR beta chains, of which some 10 million were shared. TCRdb's copy holds only in-frame clones and misses some; the assay was immunoSEQ multiplex PCR. The DNA was the basis for D and trimming; V, J and clone size are from that table. Of 45,000 to 60,000 clones listed, around 80% were seen once; the top ten hold approximately 7.7%. V was clipped by 2 bases and J by 2 bases, with 12 bases between them. CDR1 and CDR2 from the germline V gene are MNHEY and SMNVEV (reference sequence). The CDR3 runs 16 residues. A word on this clone: What it binds is unknown.

The chain recombines TRBV27 with TRBJ2-2, with a tentative D call TRBD1 (5 bases). This TCR came from a man in his thirties or forties in good health and CMV-seropositive. Sequencing was performed on PBMCs. Here the CDR3 reads CASSLVQGSNTGELFF. CDR3 sequence (DNA): TGTGCCAGCAGTTTAGTCCAGGGTAGCAACACCGGGGAGCTGTTTTTT.